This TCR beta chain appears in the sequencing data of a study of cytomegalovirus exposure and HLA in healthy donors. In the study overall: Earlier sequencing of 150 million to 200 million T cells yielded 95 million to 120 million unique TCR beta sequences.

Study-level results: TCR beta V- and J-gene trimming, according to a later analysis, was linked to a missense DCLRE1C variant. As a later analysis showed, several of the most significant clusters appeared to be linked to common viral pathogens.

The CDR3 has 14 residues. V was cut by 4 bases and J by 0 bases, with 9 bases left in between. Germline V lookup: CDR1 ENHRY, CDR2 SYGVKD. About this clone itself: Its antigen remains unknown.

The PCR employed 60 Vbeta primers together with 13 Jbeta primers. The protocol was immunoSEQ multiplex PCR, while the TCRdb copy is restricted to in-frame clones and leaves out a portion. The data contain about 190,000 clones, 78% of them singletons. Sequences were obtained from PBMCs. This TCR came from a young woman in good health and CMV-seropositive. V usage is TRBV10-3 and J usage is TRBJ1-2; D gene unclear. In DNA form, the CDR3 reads TGTGCCATCAGTGGAACTGGAGCTAACTATGGCTACACCTTC. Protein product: CAISGTGANYGYTF.